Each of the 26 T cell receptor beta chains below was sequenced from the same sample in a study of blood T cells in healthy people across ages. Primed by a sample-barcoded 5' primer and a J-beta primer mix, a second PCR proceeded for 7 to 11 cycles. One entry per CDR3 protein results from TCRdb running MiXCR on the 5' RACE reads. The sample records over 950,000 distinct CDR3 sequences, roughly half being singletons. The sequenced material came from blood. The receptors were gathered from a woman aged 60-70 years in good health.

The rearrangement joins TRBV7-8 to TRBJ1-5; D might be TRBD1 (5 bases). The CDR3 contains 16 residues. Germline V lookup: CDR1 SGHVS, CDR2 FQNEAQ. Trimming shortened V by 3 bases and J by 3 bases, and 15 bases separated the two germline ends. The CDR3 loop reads CASSFIVGVNNQPQHF. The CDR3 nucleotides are TGTGCCAGCAGCTTTATAGTAGGGGTGAACAATCAGCCCCAGCATTTT.

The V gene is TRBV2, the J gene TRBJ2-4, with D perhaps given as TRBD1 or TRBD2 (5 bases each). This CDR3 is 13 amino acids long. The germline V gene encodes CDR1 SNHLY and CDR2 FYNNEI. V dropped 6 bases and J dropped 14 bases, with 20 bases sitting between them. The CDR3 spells CASSPINGAEEYF. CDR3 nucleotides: TGTGCCAGCAGCCCAATTAACGGGGCCGAGGAGTACTTC.

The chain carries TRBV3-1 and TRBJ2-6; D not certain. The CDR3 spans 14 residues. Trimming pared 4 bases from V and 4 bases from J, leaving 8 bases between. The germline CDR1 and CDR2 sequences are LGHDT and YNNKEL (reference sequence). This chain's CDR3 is CASSPQAGANVLTF. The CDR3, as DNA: TGTGCCAGCAGCCCTCAGGCCGGGGCCAACGTCCTGACTTTC.

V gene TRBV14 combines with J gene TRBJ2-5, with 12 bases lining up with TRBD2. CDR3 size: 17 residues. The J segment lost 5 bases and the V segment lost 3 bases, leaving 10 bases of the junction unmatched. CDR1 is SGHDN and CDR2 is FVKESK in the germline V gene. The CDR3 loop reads CASSHANLAGGGETQYF. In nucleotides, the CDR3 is TGTGCCAGCAGCCACGCCAACCTAGCGGGAGGGGGGGAGACCCAGTACTTC. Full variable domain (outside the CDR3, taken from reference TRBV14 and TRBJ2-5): EAGVTQFPSHSVIEKGQTVTLRCDPISGHDNLYWYRRVMGKEIKFLLHFVKESKQDESGMPNNRFLAERTGGTYSTLKVQPAELEDSGVYFCASSHANLAGGGETQYFGPGTRLLVL.

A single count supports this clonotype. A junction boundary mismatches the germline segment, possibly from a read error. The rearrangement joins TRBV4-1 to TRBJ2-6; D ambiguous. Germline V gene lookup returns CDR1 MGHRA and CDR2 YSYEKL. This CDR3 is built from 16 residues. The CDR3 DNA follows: TGCGCCAGCAGTCAAGGCCCTATCTCTGGGGCCAACGTCCTGACTTTC. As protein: CASSQGPISGANVLTF.

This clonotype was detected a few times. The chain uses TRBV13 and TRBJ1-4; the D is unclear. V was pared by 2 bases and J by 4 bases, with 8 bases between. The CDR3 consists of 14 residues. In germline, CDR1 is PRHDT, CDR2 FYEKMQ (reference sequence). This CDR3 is CASSLRRDNEKLFF. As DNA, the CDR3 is TGTGCCAGCAGCTTAAGGCGAGATAATGAAAAACTGTTTTTT.

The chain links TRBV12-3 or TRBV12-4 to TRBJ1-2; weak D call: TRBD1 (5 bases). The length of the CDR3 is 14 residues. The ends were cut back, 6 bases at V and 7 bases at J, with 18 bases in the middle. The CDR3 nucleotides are TGTGCCAGCAGGCCGACCGGGGCCGCCTTTGGCTACACCTTC. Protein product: CASRPTGAAFGYTF.

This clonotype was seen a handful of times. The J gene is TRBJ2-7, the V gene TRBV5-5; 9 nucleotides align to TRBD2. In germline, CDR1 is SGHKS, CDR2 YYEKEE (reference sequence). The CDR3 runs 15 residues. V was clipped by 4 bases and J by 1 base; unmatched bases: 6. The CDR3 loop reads CASSLRGLASYEQYF. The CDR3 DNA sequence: TGTGCCAGCAGCCTCCGGGGACTAGCTTCCTACGAGCAGTACTTC.

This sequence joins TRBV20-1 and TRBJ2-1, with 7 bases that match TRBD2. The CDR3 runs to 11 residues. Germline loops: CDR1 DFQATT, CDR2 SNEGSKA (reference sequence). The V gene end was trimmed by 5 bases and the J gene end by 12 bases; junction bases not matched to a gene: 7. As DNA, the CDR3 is TGCAGTGCTCGCTCGGGCGGGGGGCAGTTCTTC. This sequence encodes CSARSGGGQFF.

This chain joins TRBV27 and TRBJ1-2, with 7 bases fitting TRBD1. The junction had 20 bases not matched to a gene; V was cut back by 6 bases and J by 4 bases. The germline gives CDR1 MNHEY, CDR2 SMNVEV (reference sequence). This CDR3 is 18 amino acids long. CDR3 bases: TGTGCCAGCAGACCCCCCAGGCGGACAGGAGGGGGATTCTATGGCTACACCTTC. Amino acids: CASRPPRRTGGGFYGYTF.

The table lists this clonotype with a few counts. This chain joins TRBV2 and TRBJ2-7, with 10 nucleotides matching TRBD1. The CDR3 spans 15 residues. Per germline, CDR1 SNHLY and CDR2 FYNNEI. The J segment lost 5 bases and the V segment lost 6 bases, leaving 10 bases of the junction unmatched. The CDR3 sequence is CASRNPGQGNDEQYF. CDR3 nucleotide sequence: TGTGCCAGCAGGAATCCGGGACAGGGGAACGACGAGCAGTACTTC.

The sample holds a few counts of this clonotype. The DNA of the CDR3 is TGCGCCAGCAGCTTGGCCGGGCCGGGCGCAGATACGCAGTATTTT. Its translation is CASSLAGPGADTQYF. J is TRBJ2-3 and V is TRBV5-1; D gene uncertain. Germline CDR1 is SGHRS and CDR2 is YFSETQ. There are 15 residues in the CDR3. V lost 0 bases and J lost 4, with 12 bases in between.

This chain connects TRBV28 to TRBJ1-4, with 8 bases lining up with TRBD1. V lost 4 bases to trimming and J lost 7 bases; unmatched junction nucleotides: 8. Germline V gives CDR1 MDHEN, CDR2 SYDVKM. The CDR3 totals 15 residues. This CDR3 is CASSSPQGAIEKLFF. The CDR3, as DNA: TGTGCCAGCAGTTCCCCCCAGGGGGCCATTGAAAAACTGTTTTTT.

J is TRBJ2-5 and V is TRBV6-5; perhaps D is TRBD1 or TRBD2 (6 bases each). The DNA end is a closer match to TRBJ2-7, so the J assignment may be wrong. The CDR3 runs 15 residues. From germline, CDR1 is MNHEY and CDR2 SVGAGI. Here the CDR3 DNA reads TGTGCCAGCAGCGGGCGAGGGGGGTCCTGCTACGAGCAGTACTTC. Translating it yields CASSGRGGSCYEQYF.

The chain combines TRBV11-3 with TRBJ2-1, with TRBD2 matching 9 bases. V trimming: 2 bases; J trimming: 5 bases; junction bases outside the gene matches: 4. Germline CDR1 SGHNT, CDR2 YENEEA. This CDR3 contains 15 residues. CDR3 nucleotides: TGTGCCAGCAGCTTATGGGCTAGCGGGGACAATGAGCAGTTCTTC. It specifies CASSLWASGDNEQFF.

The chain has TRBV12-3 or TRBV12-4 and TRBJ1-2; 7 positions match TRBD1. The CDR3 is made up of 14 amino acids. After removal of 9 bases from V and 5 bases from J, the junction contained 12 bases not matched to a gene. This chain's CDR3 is CARSTQGITYGYTF. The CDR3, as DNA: TGTGCCAGAAGTACACAGGGGATCACGTATGGCTACACCTTC.

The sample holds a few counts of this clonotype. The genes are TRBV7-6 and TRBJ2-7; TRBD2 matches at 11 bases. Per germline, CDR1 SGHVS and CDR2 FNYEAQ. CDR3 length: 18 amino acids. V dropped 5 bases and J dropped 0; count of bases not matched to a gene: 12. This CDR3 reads CASSQTPGLAVSSYEQYF. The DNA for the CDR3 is TGTGCCAGCAGCCAAACACCGGGACTAGCGGTTAGCTCCTACGAGCAGTACTTC.

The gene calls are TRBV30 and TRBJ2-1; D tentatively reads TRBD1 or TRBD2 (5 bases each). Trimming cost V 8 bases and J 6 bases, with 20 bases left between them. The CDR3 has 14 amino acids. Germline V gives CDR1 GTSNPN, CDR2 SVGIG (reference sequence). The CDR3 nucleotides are TGTGCCAGACGAACCGCCGGGGCCCCCAATGAGCAGTTCTTC. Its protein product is CARRTAGAPNEQFF. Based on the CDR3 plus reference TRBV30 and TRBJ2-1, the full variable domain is SQTIHQWPATLVQPVGSPLSLECTVEGTSNPNLYWYRQAAGRGLQLLFYSVGIGQISSEVPQNLSASRPQDRQFILSSKKLLLSDSGFYLCARRTAGAPNEQFFGPGTRLTVL.

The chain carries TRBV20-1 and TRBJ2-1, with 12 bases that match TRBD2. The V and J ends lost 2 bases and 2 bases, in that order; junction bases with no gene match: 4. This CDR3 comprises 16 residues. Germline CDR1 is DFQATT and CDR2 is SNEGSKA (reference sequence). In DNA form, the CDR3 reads TGCAGTGCTAGATCGCCTAGCGGGGGGGCCTACAATGAGCAGTTCTTC. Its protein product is CSARSPSGGAYNEQFF.

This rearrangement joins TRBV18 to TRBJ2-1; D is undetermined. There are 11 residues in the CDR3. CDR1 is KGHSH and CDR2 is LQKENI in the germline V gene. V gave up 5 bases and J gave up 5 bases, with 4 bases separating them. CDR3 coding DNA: TGTGCCAGCTCAAAGAACAATGAGCAGTTCTTC. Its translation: CASSKNNEQFF.

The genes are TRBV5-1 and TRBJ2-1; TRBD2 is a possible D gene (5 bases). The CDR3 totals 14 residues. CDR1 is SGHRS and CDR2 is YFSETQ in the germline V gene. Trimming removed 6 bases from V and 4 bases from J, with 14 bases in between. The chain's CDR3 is CASKPGIGYNEQFF. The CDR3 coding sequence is TGCGCCAGCAAGCCGGGAATCGGATACAATGAGCAGTTCTTC.

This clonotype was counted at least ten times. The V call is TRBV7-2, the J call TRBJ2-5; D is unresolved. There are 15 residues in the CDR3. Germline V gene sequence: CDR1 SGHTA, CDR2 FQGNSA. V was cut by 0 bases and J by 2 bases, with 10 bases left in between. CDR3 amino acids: CASSLASTRQETQYF. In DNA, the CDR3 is TGTGCCAGCAGCTTAGCGTCGACAAGGCAAGAGACCCAGTACTTC.

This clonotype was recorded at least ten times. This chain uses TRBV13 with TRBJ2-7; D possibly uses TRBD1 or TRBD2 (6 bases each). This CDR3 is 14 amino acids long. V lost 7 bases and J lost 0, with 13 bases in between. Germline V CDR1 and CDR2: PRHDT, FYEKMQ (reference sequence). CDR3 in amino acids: CASTTGGFSYEQYF. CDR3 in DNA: TGTGCCAGCACCACCGGGGGCTTCTCCTACGAGCAGTACTTC.

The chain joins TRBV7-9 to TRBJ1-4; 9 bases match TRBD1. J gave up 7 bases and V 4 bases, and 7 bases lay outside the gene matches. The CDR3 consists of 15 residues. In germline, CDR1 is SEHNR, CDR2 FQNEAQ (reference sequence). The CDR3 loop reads CASSSGTGLFEKLFF. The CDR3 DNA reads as TGTGCCAGCAGCTCTGGGACAGGGTTATTTGAAAAACTGTTTTTT.

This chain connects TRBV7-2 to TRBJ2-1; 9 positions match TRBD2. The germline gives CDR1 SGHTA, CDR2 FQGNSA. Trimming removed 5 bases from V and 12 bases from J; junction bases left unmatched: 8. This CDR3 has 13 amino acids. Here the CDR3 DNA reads TGTGCCAGCAGCACTAGCGGGCGCTTAGGGCAGTTCTTC. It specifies CASSTSGRLGQFF.

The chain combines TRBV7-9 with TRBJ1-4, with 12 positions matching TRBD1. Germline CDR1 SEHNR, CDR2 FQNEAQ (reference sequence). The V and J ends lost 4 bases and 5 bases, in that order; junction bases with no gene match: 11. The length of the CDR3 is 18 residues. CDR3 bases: TGTGCCAGCAGCTCATTAAGGGACAGGGGGCGGAAGAATGAAAAACTGTTTTTT. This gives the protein CASSSLRDRGRKNEKLFF.